Below are 25 T cell receptor beta chains sequenced from a single sample in a study of blood T cell repertoires in COVID-19. TCRdb's copy holds only in-frame clones and misses some; the assay was immunoSEQ multiplex PCR. Of roughly 220,000 clones in the sample, 84% were seen once. Sample: peripheral blood. These receptors were taken from an older woman with acute or convalescent COVID-19.

The chain has TRBV2 and TRBJ2-1; 11 bases agree with TRBD1. The V gene end was trimmed by 8 bases and the J gene end by 5 bases; junction bases not matched to a gene: 8. This CDR3 contains 15 residues. CDR1 and CDR2 from the germline V gene are SNHLY and FYNNEI. The CDR3 region has the DNA TGTGCCAGCCGAGCGGGACAGGGGGTACACAATGAGCAGTTCTTC. It translates to CASRAGQGVHNEQFF.

The chain carries TRBV5-1 and TRBJ1-3; D possibly corresponds to TRBD1 (5 bases). Trimming shortened V by 0 bases and J by 4 bases, and 8 bases separated the two germline ends. Germline V gene data show CDR1 as SGHRS and CDR2 as YFSETQ. The CDR3 totals 14 residues. The DNA of the CDR3 is TGCGCCAGCAGCTTGGCAGGGTTGGGAAACACCATATATTTT. Translating gives CASSLAGLGNTIYF.

This chain connects TRBV5-4 to TRBJ1-1; weak D call: TRBD1 (5 bases). The germline V gene encodes CDR1 SGHNT and CDR2 YYREEE (reference sequence). The V and J ends lost 1 base and 2 bases respectively, with 18 bases between them. The CDR3 extends over 17 amino acids. The CDR3 bases are TGTGCCAGCAGCTTGACGGCAGGGTACATGGGTAACACTGAAGCTTTCTTT. It encodes CASSLTAGYMGNTEAFF.

This chain joins TRBV19 and TRBJ1-4; D is unresolved. The CDR3 has 13 amino acids. From germline, CDR1 is LNHDA and CDR2 SQIVND (reference sequence). Trimming pared 8 bases from V and 4 bases from J, leaving 11 bases between. The CDR3 sequence is CASSGAYNEKLFF. In nucleotides, the CDR3 is TGTGCCAGTTCAGGTGCCTATAATGAAAAACTGTTTTTT.

The gene calls are TRBV7-2 and TRBJ2-7; 10 nucleotides line up with TRBD2. The CDR3 extends over 14 amino acids. The V gene end was trimmed by 2 bases and the J gene end by 3 bases; junction bases not matched to a gene: 1. Germline CDR1 is SGHTA and CDR2 is FQGNSA. The CDR3: CASSLTSGVYEQYF. The CDR3 DNA reads TGTGCCAGCAGCTTAACTAGCGGGGTCTACGAGCAGTACTTC.

The chain combines TRBV5-1 with TRBJ2-3, with D possibly being TRBD2 (7 bases). Trimming removed 4 bases from V and 4 bases from J, with 19 bases in between. Germline lookup yields CDR1 SGHRS and CDR2 YFSETQ. The CDR3 length is 16 residues. CDR3 nucleotide sequence: TGCGCCAGCAGCCTTGGAGGGGGGGATGGTTCAGATACGCAGTATTTT. Its translation: CASSLGGGDGSDTQYF.

This clone was detected only once. The genes are TRBV5-1 and TRBJ2-5; D is perhaps TRBD2 (5 bases). The length of the CDR3 is 13 residues. V was clipped by 0 bases and J by 4 bases, with 7 bases between them. CDR1 and CDR2 (germline): SGHRS, YFSETQ. CDR3 DNA sequence: TGCGCCAGCAGCTTGGAAGAGGGAGAGACCCAGTACTTC. Encoded protein: CASSLEEGETQYF. The whole variable domain, remainder taken from reference TRBV5-1 and TRBJ2-5, is KAGVTQTPRYLIKTRGQQVTLSCSPISGHRSVSWYQQTPGQGLQFLFEYFSETQRNKGNFPGRFSGRQFSNSRSEMNVSTLELGDSALYLCASSLEEGETQYFGPGTRLLVL.

This rearrangement joins TRBV2 to TRBJ1-3; 10 bases match TRBD1. The junction had 9 bases not matched to a gene; V was cut back by 6 bases and J by 4 bases. CDR1 is SNHLY and CDR2 is FYNNEI in the germline V gene. The CDR3 loop spans 16 amino acids. The CDR3 DNA is TGTGCCAGCAGAGCGACAGGGGGCGCGAGGGGAAACACCATATATTTT. Amino acid sequence: CASRATGGARGNTIYF.

CDR3 coding DNA: TGCGCCAGCGGCATAGGACTAGCGGGGGTAATCACCGGGGAGCTGTTTTTT. This codes for CASGIGLAGVITGELFF. The chain couples TRBV5-1 to TRBJ2-2; 13 positions match TRBD2. CDR1 is SGHRS, CDR2 YFSETQ, per germline. The CDR3 length is 17 residues. Trimming at V came to 7 bases and at J to 4 bases, leaving 10 bases not matched to a gene.

The V and J genes are TRBV7-2 and TRBJ1-3; 10 bases align to TRBD1. The V gene end was trimmed by 3 bases and the J gene end by 4 bases; junction bases not matched to a gene: 15. Germline CDR1 SGHTA, CDR2 FQGNSA. The CDR3 length is 19 residues. The CDR3 nucleotides read TGTGCCAGCAGCTTTATGGGGAAAGGGACAGGGGAATCCGGAAACACCATATATTTT. This codes for CASSFMGKGTGESGNTIYF. Looking up the rest from reference TRBV7-2 and TRBJ1-3 gives the full variable domain: GAGVSQSPSNKVTEKGKDVELRCDPISGHTALYWYRQSLGQGLEFLIYFQGNSAPDKSGLPSDRFSAERTGGSVSTLTIQRTQQEDSAVYLCASSFMGKGTGESGNTIYFGEGSWLTVV.

The chain links TRBV3-1 (or the pseudogene TRBV3-2) to TRBJ1-6; 9 nucleotides match TRBD1. After removal of 4 bases from V and 9 bases from J, the junction contained 4 bases not matched to a gene. CDR1 is LGHDT and CDR2 is YNNKEL in the germline V gene (reference sequence). The CDR3 sequence is 14 residues long. The CDR3 DNA reads as TGTGCCAGCAGCCCGACAGGGGGTAGTTCACCCCTCCACTTT. Translating gives CASSPTGGSSPLHF.

V usage is TRBV30 and J usage is TRBJ1-2; TRBD1 matches 7 bases. Germline values: CDR1 GTSNPN, CDR2 SVGIG (reference sequence). This CDR3 contains 15 residues. Germline trimming cut 2 bases from V and 4 bases from J; bases unmatched to any gene: 10. CDR3: CAWSRDSLAPYGYTF. The CDR3 DNA is TGTGCCTGGAGTAGGGACAGCCTTGCGCCCTATGGCTACACCTTC.

The CDR3 DNA follows: TGTGCCAGCAGCGTAGAGGGGAATCTAGCCTACGAGCAGTACTTC. Amino acids: CASSVEGNLAYEQYF. This chain connects TRBV9 to TRBJ2-7, with D perhaps matching TRBD1 (5 bases). The germline V gene has CDR1 SGDLS and CDR2 YYNGEE. Between the trimmed V and J ends, which lost 0 bases and 2 bases, there was a span of 12 bases. The CDR3 totals 15 residues.

This chain connects TRBV7-9 to TRBJ1-2; 7 bases line up with TRBD1. J gave up 0 bases and V 2 bases, and 6 bases lay outside the gene matches. From germline, CDR1 is SEHNR and CDR2 FQNEAQ (reference sequence). CDR3 length: 16 amino acids. The CDR3 is CASSLKLGTANYGYTF. Written as DNA, the CDR3 is TGTGCCAGCAGCTTAAAATTAGGGACAGCTAACTATGGCTACACCTTC.

This clone appeared once. The same CDR3 can be traced to other DNA sequences in this sample. The J gene is TRBJ2-5, the V gene TRBV20-1; 7 positions agree with TRBD2. With V trimmed by 3 bases and J by 3 bases, 7 bases remained unmatched. This CDR3 comprises 14 residues. Germline V lookup: CDR1 DFQATT, CDR2 SNEGSKA (reference sequence). In nucleotides, the CDR3 is TGCAGTGCTAGTCCCGGGCTAGCGGAAGAGACCCAGTACTTC. Encoded protein: CSASPGLAEETQYF.

The chain recombines TRBV7-9 with TRBJ1-6, with a weak D call TRBD1 (6 bases). Germline V gives CDR1 SEHNR, CDR2 FQNEAQ (reference sequence). Trimming pared 4 bases from V and 5 bases from J, leaving 21 bases between. This CDR3 has 18 amino acids. CDR3 residues: CASSSLQGRYIHNSPLHF. The CDR3 nucleotides read TGTGCCAGCAGCTCACTACAGGGACGGTATATCCATAATTCACCCCTCCACTTT.

V usage is TRBV12-5 and J usage is TRBJ2-4; TRBD1 matches 8 bases. This CDR3 is built from 14 residues. Germline V gene lookup returns CDR1 LGHNT and CDR2 FRNRAP. The junction had 5 bases not matched to a gene; V was cut back by 6 bases and J by 4 bases. The CDR3 sequence: CASGRTGSKNIQYF. DNA of the CDR3: TGTGCTAGTGGACGGACAGGGAGTAAAAACATTCAGTACTTC.

The chain couples TRBV7-2 to TRBJ1-1; 8 positions agree with TRBD1. Per the germline V gene, CDR1 is SGHTA and CDR2 is FQGNSA. The CDR3 is 13 residues long. With 5 bases clipped from V and 9 bases from J, the junction kept 8 bases outside the gene matches. In DNA form, the CDR3 reads TGTGCCAGCAGCGAGGACAGGGCTGGGAAAGCTTTCTTT. Protein product: CASSEDRAGKAFF.

The gene calls are TRBV29-1 and TRBJ1-1; no clear D gene. Trimming took 7 bases from V and 0 from J, leaving 9 bases between them. There are 12 residues in the CDR3. The V gene's germline CDR1 is SQVTM and CDR2 ANQGSEA. In DNA, the CDR3 is TGCAGCGGAGGCCCCATGAACACTGAAGCTTTCTTT. Its protein product is CSGGPMNTEAFF.

Only a few counts were recorded for this clone. The chain uses TRBV5-4 and TRBJ1-3; TRBD1 is a possible D gene (5 bases). The CDR3 loop spans 16 amino acids. The germline CDR1 and CDR2 sequences are SGHNT and YYREEE (reference sequence). V was pared by 2 bases and J by 4 bases, with 16 bases between. The CDR3: CASSFGQRTRGNTIYF. The CDR3 region has the DNA TGTGCCAGCAGCTTTGGACAAAGGACGCGGGGAAACACCATATATTTT.

V gene TRBV3-1 (or the pseudogene TRBV3-2) combines with J gene TRBJ1-4, with TRBD1 matching over 9 bases. The CDR3 totals 16 residues. Germline V gives CDR1 LGHDT, CDR2 YNNKEL (reference sequence). V was clipped by 4 bases and J by 8 bases; unmatched bases: 11. The CDR3 here is CASSPMGQGQYEKLFF. The CDR3 region has the DNA TGTGCCAGCAGCCCCATGGGACAGGGACAATACGAAAAACTGTTTTTT.

The rearrangement links TRBV30 to TRBJ1-4, with D unresolved. The CDR3 has 13 residues. V was cut by 3 bases and J by 5 bases, with 10 bases left in between. The germline V gene has CDR1 GTSNPN and CDR2 SVGIG (reference sequence). CDR3 loop: CAWREAPNEKLFF. CDR3 DNA sequence: TGTGCCTGGAGAGAGGCCCCGAATGAAAAACTGTTTTTT.

In this sample, this clone turned up once. The chain employs TRBV9 and TRBJ2-3, with D possibly being TRBD2 (6 bases). CDR3 length equals 13 residues. Trimming removed 4 bases at V and 4 bases at J, with 10 bases between. Germline V gene lookup returns CDR1 SGDLS and CDR2 YYNGEE. CDR3 coding DNA: TGTGCCAGCAGCCCGGGGGTGGCAGATACGCAGTATTTT. Encoded protein: CASSPGVADTQYF.

The chain has TRBV2 and TRBJ1-2; tentatively, D is TRBD1 (5 bases). Germline V gene lookup returns CDR1 SNHLY and CDR2 FYNNEI. The length of the CDR3 is 14 residues. V gave up 2 bases and J gave up 2 bases, with 9 bases separating them. The chain's CDR3 is CASSERPGNYGYTF. The DNA for the CDR3 is TGTGCCAGCAGTGAAAGGCCAGGGAACTATGGCTACACCTTC.

This clone was recorded only once. This rearrangement joins TRBV27 to TRBJ2-1, with D possibly matching TRBD1 (6 bases). Deletions cut 2 bases from V and 8 bases from J, with 16 bases between. Looked up from germline, CDR1 is MNHEY and CDR2 is SMNVEV (reference sequence). This CDR3 has 15 residues. CDR3 region: CASSLRGMPHDEQFF. Here the CDR3 DNA reads TGTGCCAGCAGTTTAAGGGGGATGCCACATGATGAGCAGTTCTTC.